Each of the 21 T cell receptor beta chains below was sequenced from the same sample in a study of tumor-infiltrating lymphocytes in primary liver carcinoma. The input was 450 to 500 ng total RNA; TCR beta cDNA was made from it with a constant-region primer. It was through three nested multiplex PCR rounds of slightly modified ARM-PCR that TCR beta libraries arose. TRBV1-TRBV30 forward primers paired with a C-beta reverse primer were used in the first two PCR rounds, which ran roughly 9 cycles each. TCRdb recomputed calls from the multiplex PCR reads with MiXCR, one row per CDR3 protein. The sample has 300,000 to 350,000 distinct CDR3 sequences; approximately 58% are singletons. Blood RNA came from unsorted whole blood; germline DNA was also extracted. Sequencing was performed on peripheral blood. The receptors were sampled from a woman under 40 with primary liver carcinoma and hepatitis B virus infection.

V gene TRBV12-5 combines with J gene TRBJ1-4, with D uncertain. Trimming shortened V by 5 bases and J by 2 bases, and 18 bases separated the two germline ends. Germline CDR1 is LGHNT and CDR2 is FRNRAP. The CDR3 length is 17 residues. CDR3 in amino acids: CASGPSGLRGTNEKLFF. In nucleotides, the CDR3 is TGTGCTAGTGGTCCTTCGGGTCTACGAGGTACTAATGAAAAACTGTTTTTT.

The rearrangement uses TRBV4-1 and TRBJ2-4; 9 bases map to TRBD2. V trimming: 0 bases; J trimming: 5 bases; junction bases outside the gene matches: 8. The CDR3 is made up of 17 amino acids. Germline V gene lookup returns CDR1 MGHRA and CDR2 YSYEKL. The CDR3 loop reads CASSQDAAAGGENIQYF. The CDR3 region has the DNA TGCGCCAGCAGCCAAGATGCCGCCGCGGGGGGGGAAAACATTCAGTACTTC.

This clonotype was detected ten times or more. The genes are TRBV29-1 and TRBJ2-3, with D perhaps matching TRBD2 (6 bases). V was trimmed by 6 bases and J by 0 bases, leaving 10 bases between them. Germline values: CDR1 SQVTM, CDR2 ANQGSEA. The CDR3 is 13 amino acids. The CDR3 loop is CSVAGFSTDTQYF. Written as DNA, the CDR3 is TGCAGCGTCGCGGGGTTTAGCACAGATACGCAGTATTTT.

About this clonotype: This may be a read error: a much more frequent sequence differs by one nucleotide. The chain employs TRBV28 and TRBJ2-5; the D gene is possibly TRBD1 (5 bases). Trimming pared 7 bases from V and 3 bases from J, leaving 12 bases between. There are 13 residues in the CDR3. CDR1 is MDHEN and CDR2 is SYDVKM in the germline V gene. The CDR3 reads CASKAGLEETQYF. The DNA for the CDR3 is TGTGCCAGCAAGGCAGGGCTGGAAGAGACCCAGTACTTC.

This chain joins TRBV7-8 and TRBJ2-5; D may match TRBD1 or TRBD2 (6 bases each). CDR3 length equals 17 residues. CDR1 and CDR2 from the germline V gene are SGHVS and FQNEAQ. V was trimmed by 1 base and J by 8 bases, leaving 23 bases between them. CDR3 region: CASSLVGGTTRVRTQYF. DNA for the CDR3: TGTGCCAGCAGCTTAGTCGGGGGCACTACAAGAGTGAGAACCCAGTACTTC.

The genes are TRBV5-1 and TRBJ2-4, with 8 positions matching TRBD1. This CDR3 is built from 16 residues. Germline V gene data show CDR1 as SGHRS and CDR2 as YFSETQ. Losses at the gene ends were 0 bases for V and 0 bases for J; bases not matched to a gene: 2. As DNA, the CDR3 is TGCGCCAGCAGCTTGGACAGGGGGGTAGCCAAAAACATTCAGTACTTC. Translated: CASSLDRGVAKNIQYF.

This clonotype was seen at least ten times. The chain is built from TRBV4-3 and TRBJ1-5; D is undetermined. Per the germline V gene, CDR1 is LGHNA and CDR2 is YSLEER. Trimming took off 3 bases at V and 4 bases at J, with 16 bases between the two ends. The CDR3 covers 16 residues. CDR3 bases: TGCGCCAGCAGCCAGAAAGCGGGGAAATGGAATCAGCCCCAGCATTTT. It yields the protein CASSQKAGKWNQPQHF.

This clonotype has only a few counts. A junction end diverges from the germline sequence, so it may reflect a read error. The chain uses TRBV6-2 or TRBV6-3 and TRBJ2-7, with 11 bases lining up with TRBD2. Germline CDR1 is MNHEY and CDR2 is SVGEGT. CDR3 size: 15 residues. CDR3 residues: CASSSTSGGSYEHYF. The DNA for the CDR3 is TGTGCCAGCAGTTCCACTAGCGGGGGTTCCTACGAGCACTACTTC.

The table lists this clonotype with a few counts. The J gene is TRBJ2-1, the V gene TRBV7-9, with 10 bases that match TRBD1. Germline assignment: CDR1 SEHNR and CDR2 FQNEAQ (reference sequence). This CDR3 comprises 16 residues. The V and J ends lost 5 bases and 8 bases, in that order; junction bases with no gene match: 12. CDR3 sequence: CASSRRDRGSSHEQFF. CDR3 bases: TGTGCCAGCAGCCGCCGGGACAGGGGATCCTCCCATGAGCAGTTCTTC.

The gene calls are TRBV14 and TRBJ2-5; 9 bases align to TRBD1. After removal of 3 bases from V and 7 bases from J, the junction contained 6 bases not matched to a gene. Germline assignment: CDR1 SGHDN and CDR2 FVKESK. The CDR3 runs 14 residues. CDR3 bases: TGTGCCAGCAGCCACAGGGGACAGGGAGCGACCCAGTACTTC. Translation gives CASSHRGQGATQYF. The full variable domain, in which reference TRBV14 and TRBJ2-5 provide the parts outside the CDR3, is EAGVTQFPSHSVIEKGQTVTLRCDPISGHDNLYWYRRVMGKEIKFLLHFVKESKQDESGMPNNRFLAERTGGTYSTLKVQPAELEDSGVYFCASSHRGQGATQYFGPGTRLLVL.

A word on this clonotype: Its ends do not fully match the called genes, so a read error is possible. The rearrangement joins TRBV6-2 or TRBV6-3 to TRBJ1-5, with TRBD1 as a possible D gene (6 bases). The germline CDR1 and CDR2 sequences are MNHEY and SVGEGT. The CDR3 loop spans 15 amino acids. The CDR3 DNA reads as TGTGTCAGCAGTAGGGACAAGGGCTCTTTAAGGCCCCAGCATTTT. This gives the protein CVSSRDKGSLRPQHF.

The genes are TRBV12-3 or TRBV12-4 and TRBJ2-2, with no clear D. This CDR3 is 15 amino acids long. Trimming removed 7 bases from V and 4 bases from J, with 16 bases in between. In DNA form, the CDR3 reads TGTGCCAGCACCCCCGTCGCGGTTTTCACCGGGGAGCTGTTTTTT. As protein: CASTPVAVFTGELFF.

V is TRBV5-6 and J is TRBJ2-2; D remains ambiguous. CDR1 and CDR2 (germline): SGHDT, YYEEEE. The CDR3 has 15 amino acids. The V end lost 4 bases, the J end lost 0 bases, and 10 bases lay between the germline ends. CDR3 DNA sequence: TGTGCCAGCAGCGCCCTCCACGCGAACACCGGGGAGCTGTTTTTT. Amino acid sequence: CASSALHANTGELFF.

This clonotype was counted ten times or more. The rearrangement links TRBV11-3 to TRBJ2-4, with TRBD2 identical over 9 bases. The CDR3 extends over 17 amino acids. CDR1 and CDR2 (germline): SGHNT, YENEEA. J gave up 1 base and V 8 bases, and 12 bases lay outside the gene matches. CDR3: CASPPLIAGVAKNIQYF. CDR3 DNA sequence: TGTGCCAGCCCCCCCCTAATAGCGGGAGTGGCCAAAAACATTCAGTACTTC.

Remarks on this clonotype: A much larger clone sits a single nucleotide away, making a read error possible. The V and J genes are TRBV7-8 and TRBJ2-3; D uncertain. The germline CDR1 and CDR2 sequences are SGHVS and FQNEAQ. CDR3 length equals 14 residues. The CDR3 is CASSSPPVTDTRYF. As DNA, the CDR3 is TGTGCCAGCAGCTCCCCCCCCGTCACAGATACGCGGTATTTT.

Of note for this clonotype: This CDR3 fails to terminate in the conserved phenylalanine or tryptophan, so it likely reflects a read error. J is TRBJ1-5 and V is TRBV5-6, with D unresolved. Germline V gives CDR1 SGHDT, CDR2 YYEEEE. CDR3 length: 15 amino acids. V lost 1 base and J 7 bases, leaving 15 bases between the germline ends. In DNA form, the CDR3 reads TGTGCCAGCAGCTTGAGGAAGGGAGCGGGACAGCCCCAGCATTCT. It yields the protein CASSLRKGAGQPQHS.

This clonotype was picked up one time. Given the absence of the conserved phenylalanine or tryptophan at the CDR3 end, a read error is likely. It is unclear where the CDR3 begins or ends on the DNA, so no DNA is shown, and the CDR3 is as TCRdb lists it. The chain carries TRBV11-2 and TRBJ2-7; TRBD2, the table's D call, was not compared with the DNA. 16 amino acids form the CDR3, both terminal residues included. Germline lookup yields CDR1 SGHAT and CDR2 FQNNGV. The CDR3 sequence: CANSHARLAGGYEQYL.

This clonotype was seen at least ten times. V is TRBV29-1 and J is TRBJ2-3, with 11 bases identical to TRBD2. The germline gives CDR1 SQVTM, CDR2 ANQGSEA. V shed 7 bases, J shed 5 bases, and the junction held 8 bases outside the gene matches. The CDR3 sequence is 14 residues long. The CDR3: CSGTGTSGRDTQYF. Here the CDR3 DNA reads TGCAGCGGCACCGGGACTAGCGGAAGAGATACGCAGTATTTT.

Many counts were recorded for this clonotype. The rearrangement joins TRBV6-5 to TRBJ2-7; D possibly matches TRBD1 or TRBD2 (5 bases each). Trimming took 0 bases from V and 5 from J, leaving 8 bases between them. Germline V gene lookup returns CDR1 MNHEY and CDR2 SVGAGI. This CDR3 comprises 13 residues. CDR3 sequence: CASSYSWGNEQYF. In DNA, the CDR3 is TGTGCCAGCAGTTACTCCTGGGGGAACGAGCAGTACTTC.

The V call is TRBV5-4, the J call TRBJ2-1, with 7 bases that match TRBD2. CDR1 SGHNT and CDR2 YYREEE come from the germline V gene (reference sequence). This CDR3 region has 16 residues. V lost 5 bases and J lost 0; bases outside the gene matches: 8. The DNA for the CDR3 is TGTGCCAGCAGGCGGGACTACTCTAGCTCCTACAATGAGCAGTTCTTC. As protein: CASRRDYSSSYNEQFF. The full variable domain, with the rest looked up from reference TRBV5-4 and TRBJ2-1, is ETGVTQSPTHLIKTRGQQVTLRCSSQSGHNTVSWYQQALGQGPQFIFQYYREEENGRGNFPPRFSGLQFPNYSSELNVNALELDDSALYLCASRRDYSSSYNEQFFGPGTRLTVL.

To note about this clonotype: At one boundary the junction diverges from the germline segment, which might be a read error. The chain is built from TRBV30 and TRBJ2-3, with 8 positions matching TRBD2. This CDR3 has 16 residues. Germline CDR1 reads GTSNPN; CDR2 reads SVGIG (reference sequence). CDR3 in amino acids: CAWTPSLLAVTYTQYF. Here the CDR3 DNA reads TGTGCCTGGACCCCATCCTTACTAGCGGTCACATATACGCAGTATTTT.